The 32 T cell receptor beta chains below all came from one sample that was sequenced in a study of early T cells in non-severe SARS-CoV-2 infection. TCRdb ran MiXCR on the 5' RACE reads and lists one entry per CDR3 protein. The data contain approximately 50,000 distinct CDR3 sequences, about 10% of them singletons. Sequenced material: whole blood. The source is an adult who was a healthcare worker with PCR-confirmed SARS-CoV-2 infection or an uninfected control (not recorded which).

V is TRBV29-1 and J is TRBJ1-2, with D hard to call. The germline V gene encodes CDR1 SQVTM and CDR2 ANQGSEA. CDR3 size: 12 residues. The germline V and J ends were trimmed by 0 bases and 0 bases, with 2 bases remaining between them. CDR3 nucleotides: TGCAGCGTTGAAGATCCTAACTATGGCTACACCTTC. Its protein product is CSVEDPNYGYTF. Complete variable domain (other parts from reference TRBV29-1 and TRBJ1-2): SAVISQKPSRDICQRGTSLTIQCQVDSQVTMMFWYRQQPGQSLTLIATANQGSEATYESGFVIDKFPISRPNLTFSTLTVSNMSPEDSSIYLCSVEDPNYGYTFGSGTRLTVV.

This clonotype was seen repeatedly, ten times or more. The chain links TRBV20-1 to TRBJ2-5; a possible D gene is TRBD2 (6 bases). Trimming pared 6 bases from V and 7 bases from J, leaving 12 bases between. CDR1 and CDR2 (germline): DFQATT, SNEGSKA (reference sequence). The CDR3 has 11 residues. The chain's CDR3 is CSAVSGGTQYF. CDR3 DNA sequence: TGCAGTGCCGTTAGCGGCGGGACCCAGTACTTC.

The rearrangement joins TRBV20-1 to TRBJ2-1, with D possibly being TRBD1 (5 bases). The CDR3 contains 12 residues. CDR1 and CDR2 from the germline V gene are DFQATT and SNEGSKA (reference sequence). V lost 0 bases, J lost 10 bases, and 10 bases lay in between. DNA of the CDR3: TGCAGTGCTAGAGATCAGGGTAGGGAGCAGTTCTTC. It encodes CSARDQGREQFF.

This clonotype was counted at least ten times. This chain uses TRBV18 with TRBJ2-1, with D uncertain. Trimming stripped 0 bases from V and 9 bases from J, with 15 bases between. The CDR3 spans 15 residues. The germline gives CDR1 KGHSH, CDR2 LQKENI. CDR3 nucleotides: TGTGCCAGCTCACCACCCTCCGGAGTACTGGGTGAGCAGTTCTTC. It yields the protein CASSPPSGVLGEQFF.

This clonotype was observed at least ten times. This sequence joins TRBV7-2 and TRBJ2-1; D not certain. The CDR3 length is 11 residues. Deletions cut 5 bases from V and 7 bases from J, with 6 bases between. CDR1 is SGHTA and CDR2 is FQGNSA in the germline V gene. The CDR3 nucleotides are TGTGCCAGCAGCCCCCATAATGAGCAGTTCTTC. Its protein is CASSPHNEQFF.

There are many counts of this clonotype. The rearrangement joins TRBV4-3 to TRBJ2-6; TRBD1 or TRBD2 may be the D gene (5 bases each). Germline-derived CDR1 and CDR2 are LGHNA and YSLEER. CDR3 length: 16 amino acids. With 4 bases removed from V and 1 base from J, the gap between germline ends came to 11 bases. CDR3 nucleotides: TGCGCCAGCAGCCCGACTGGGGGATCTGGGGCCAACGTCCTGACTTTC. Its translation: CASSPTGGSGANVLTF.

This chain connects TRBV30 to TRBJ2-3; 11 nucleotides align to TRBD2. CDR1 is GTSNPN, CDR2 SVGIG, per germline (reference sequence). V lost 0 bases, J lost 10 bases, and 6 bases stayed unmatched. CDR3 length equals 14 residues. CDR3 DNA sequence: TGTGCCTGGAGTGTACTAGCGGGAGATTCACCGCAGTATTTT. It translates to CAWSVLAGDSPQYF.

The chain employs TRBV7-9 and TRBJ2-3; D might be TRBD2 (6 bases). This CDR3 has 13 residues. Germline loops: CDR1 SEHNR, CDR2 FQNEAQ (reference sequence). Trimming removed 11 bases at V and 3 bases at J, with 15 bases between. Here the CDR3 DNA reads TGTGCCCTGGAGGGGACGGGGACAGATACGCAGTATTTT. Residues: CALEGTGTDTQYF.

The count of this clonotype is one. This may come from a read error, since a much larger clone is one base off. The CDR3 carries no conserved terminal phenylalanine or tryptophan, so it likely arises from a read error. The rearrangement uses TRBV7-7 and TRBJ1-4, with D tentatively TRBD1 (5 bases). The CDR3 is 13 residues long. The germline CDR1 and CDR2 sequences are SSHAT and FNYEAQ (reference sequence). The CDR3 nucleotides are TGTGCTAGCAGCTTAGCGAGGGGTGAAAAACTGTTTCTT. It encodes CASSLARGEKLFL.

The rearrangement uses TRBV29-1 and TRBJ1-1; no reliable D call. Germline CDR1 and CDR2: SQVTM and ANQGSEA. Trimming removed 2 bases at V and 3 bases at J, with 4 bases between. The CDR3 has 11 amino acids. Here the CDR3 DNA reads TGCAGCGTTGAAAAGTACACTGAAGCTTTCTTT. Its protein is CSVEKYTEAFF.

This clonotype was seen a handful of times. A read error may account for a junction end that differs from germline. The rearrangement joins TRBV7-7 to TRBJ1-1; the D gene is possibly TRBD1 (5 bases). This CDR3 has 13 amino acids. The V gene's germline CDR1 is SSHAT and CDR2 FNYEAQ (reference sequence). The CDR3 bases are TGTGCTAGCAGCTTGGGGGAGGACACTGAAGCTTTCTTT. It is translated as CASSLGEDTEAFF.

The gene calls are TRBV12-3 or TRBV12-4 and TRBJ1-2; a weak D match, TRBD1 (5 bases). V lost 5 bases, J lost 6 bases, and 16 bases lay in between. The length of the CDR3 is 14 residues. CDR3 nucleotide sequence: TGTGCCAGCAGTCCGGGCGCAGGGCTTGATGGCTACACCTTC. This gives the protein CASSPGAGLDGYTF.

To note about this clonotype: The junction and the germline gene differ at one end; a read error may be behind it. This chain connects TRBV7-6 to TRBJ2-3, with D perhaps TRBD2 (7 bases). Germline CDR1 and CDR2: SGHVS and FNYEAQ. CDR3 length: 14 residues. CDR3 residues: CVSSLRGATDAQYF. The CDR3 DNA follows: TGTGTCAGCAGCTTACGGGGGGCCACAGATGCGCAGTATTTT.

This clonotype has ten or more counts. The chain carries TRBV7-9 and TRBJ2-7; D might be TRBD1 or TRBD2, each matching 5 bases. The CDR3 is made up of 14 amino acids. Germline assignment: CDR1 SEHNR and CDR2 FQNEAQ (reference sequence). Trimming took 4 bases from V and 5 from J, leaving 15 bases between them. CDR3 in amino acids: CASSSGPRIHEQYF. The CDR3 bases are TGTGCCAGCAGCTCGGGACCGAGAATCCACGAGCAGTACTTC.

The rearrangement joins TRBV12-3 or TRBV12-4 to TRBJ2-2; 14 bases are a match to TRBD2. Trimming took 5 bases from V and 4 from J; bases not matched to a gene: 9. The CDR3 contains 18 residues. In DNA, the CDR3 is TGTGCCAGCAGTCGATACCCGGGACTAGCGGGAGTCACCGGGGAGCTGTTTTTT. It specifies CASSRYPGLAGVTGELFF.

The CDR3, as DNA: TGCGCCAGCAGCTTGATAGTGCAGGGGGCCTACGAGCAGTACTTC. This codes for CASSLIVQGAYEQYF. The chain combines TRBV5-1 with TRBJ2-7; 7 bases fit TRBD1. Germline V gives CDR1 SGHRS, CDR2 YFSETQ. J lost 2 bases, V lost 1 base, and 6 bases had no gene match. The CDR3 is 15 amino acids.

The rearrangement uses TRBV3-1 and TRBJ1-1, with a tentative D call TRBD1 (5 bases). Germline lookup yields CDR1 LGHDT and CDR2 YNNKEL (reference sequence). V lost 3 bases to trimming and J lost 2 bases, with 16 bases between them. The CDR3 sequence is 16 residues long. Here the CDR3 DNA reads TGTGCCAGCAGCCACCCCTATAGTGACAGAAACACTGAAGCTTTCTTT. Translation: CASSHPYSDRNTEAFF.

The rearrangement uses TRBV29-1 and TRBJ1-2; the match to TRBD1 covers 10 bases. The CDR3 totals 12 residues. Per the germline V gene, CDR1 is SQVTM and CDR2 is ANQGSEA. J was trimmed by 8 bases and V by 4 bases; bases with no gene match: 4. CDR3 bases: TGCAGCGTTGTTGGGACAGGGGAAGGCTACACCTTC. Translated, it gives CSVVGTGEGYTF.

This clonotype has at least ten counts. The V call is TRBV6-6, the J call TRBJ1-3; a weak D match, TRBD1 (6 bases). This CDR3 is built from 14 residues. V was shortened by 7 bases and J by 4 bases, with 14 bases between the two germline ends. In germline, CDR1 is MNHNY, CDR2 SVGAGI (reference sequence). The CDR3 region is CASKNRDGGNTIYF. In nucleotides, the CDR3 is TGTGCCAGCAAAAACAGGGATGGAGGAAACACCATATATTTT.

This clonotype came up a few times. The chain couples TRBV5-4 to TRBJ2-3, with no clear D. V was pared by 0 bases and J by 6 bases, with 8 bases between. Germline CDR1 SGHNT, CDR2 YYREEE (reference sequence). This CDR3 is 13 amino acids long. CDR3 sequence reads: CASSLGRLDTQYF. CDR3 coding DNA: TGTGCCAGCAGCTTGGGCCGCCTCGATACGCAGTATTTT.

This clonotype was seen at least ten times. This rearrangement joins TRBV5-1 to TRBJ2-3; 14 positions match TRBD2. CDR1 is SGHRS, CDR2 YFSETQ, per germline. The CDR3 runs to 17 residues. Trimming removed 1 base from V and 6 bases from J; junction bases left unmatched: 7. The CDR3 spells CASSLSGTSGGIDTQYF. The CDR3 nucleotides are TGCGCCAGCAGCTTGAGTGGGACTAGCGGGGGTATCGATACGCAGTATTTT.

A word on this clonotype: A junction boundary mismatches the germline segment, possibly from a read error. The chain is built from TRBV28 and TRBJ2-7; D might be TRBD2 (5 bases). Per germline, CDR1 MDHEN and CDR2 SYDVKM. This CDR3 has 12 residues. Here the CDR3 reads CPSSLEGRKQYF. The CDR3 bases are TGTCCCAGCAGTTTAGAGGGCCGCAAGCAGTACTTC.

The rearrangement links TRBV27 to TRBJ1-2, with 9 bases identical to TRBD1. The CDR3 runs 14 residues. The germline V gene encodes CDR1 MNHEY and CDR2 SMNVEV (reference sequence). V shed 5 bases and J 5 bases; nucleotides not matched to a gene: 6. CDR3 bases: TGTGCCAGCAGTCCGTCTGGACAGGGGTATGGCTACACCTTC. It is translated as CASSPSGQGYGYTF.

This clonotype came up many times. The chain uses TRBV10-3 and TRBJ2-7, with D unresolved. The V gene lost 8 bases and the J gene lost 7 bases, with 21 bases spanning the gap. The CDR3 covers 14 residues. The germline V gene encodes CDR1 ENHRY and CDR2 SYGVKD. CDR3 DNA sequence: TGTGCCATCGGCGCCGGGCCCTTAGCCAGTGAGCAGTACTTC. The encoded protein is CAIGAGPLASEQYF.

This clonotype came up many times. The chain is built from TRBV6-6 and TRBJ1-5; perhaps TRBD1 as D (6 bases). The CDR3 extends over 16 amino acids. In germline, CDR1 is MNHNY, CDR2 SVGAGI (reference sequence). V was pared by 3 bases and J by 1 base, with 13 bases between. The CDR3: CASSYRVGGSNQPQHF. Written as DNA, the CDR3 is TGTGCCAGCAGTTATAGGGTAGGGGGGAGCAATCAGCCCCAGCATTTT.

This clonotype was picked up many times. CDR3 sequence: CSARATGGELYTEAFF. As DNA, the CDR3 is TGCAGTGCTAGAGCGACAGGGGGCGAGTTGTACACTGAAGCTTTCTTT. This chain joins TRBV20-1 and TRBJ1-1; TRBD1 matches at 10 bases. This CDR3 contains 16 residues. V was pared by 1 base and J by 3 bases, with 8 bases of the junction left unmatched. Germline CDR1 reads DFQATT; CDR2 reads SNEGSKA (reference sequence).

The chain links TRBV2 to TRBJ2-7; D call uncertain. In germline, CDR1 is SNHLY, CDR2 FYNNEI. This CDR3 has 12 amino acids. V lost 5 bases, J lost 1 base, and 6 bases lay in between. CDR3 DNA: TGTGCCAGCAGTCCCGAGTCCTACGAGCAGTACTTC. It is translated as CASSPESYEQYF.

Regarding this clonotype: Possible read error: a much larger clone is one base away. V usage is TRBV3-1 and J usage is TRBJ1-3; no definite D call. V was cut by 5 bases and J by 3 bases, with 8 bases left in between. CDR3 size: 13 residues. Per the germline V gene, CDR1 is LGHDT and CDR2 is YNNKEL (reference sequence). CDR3 region: CASSEGNGNTIYF. The CDR3 DNA follows: TGTGCCAGCAGCGAAGGAAATGGAAACACCATATATTTT. Looking up the rest from reference TRBV3-1 and TRBJ1-3 gives the full variable domain: DTAVSQTPKYLVTQMGNDKSIKCEQNLGHDTMYWYKQDSKKFLKIMFSYNNKELIINETVPNRFSPKSPDKAHLNLHINSLELGDSAVYFCASSEGNGNTIYFGEGSWLTVV.

This clonotype was recorded at least ten times. The genes are TRBV19 and TRBJ1-2; the D is unclear. The V end was cut by 8 bases, the J end by 9 bases, with 34 bases between. Germline loops: CDR1 LNHDA, CDR2 SQIVND (reference sequence). The CDR3 length is 18 residues. CDR3 coding DNA: TGTGCCAGTGCACGACCATACCAAGAAGGATCCCTCTGGGCCAGCTACACCTTC. Its translation: CASARPYQEGSLWASYTF.

Only one count was recorded for this clonotype. The chain recombines TRBV27 with TRBJ1-5, with 8 bases that match TRBD1. The J segment lost 9 bases and the V segment lost 2 bases, leaving 6 bases of the junction unmatched. The CDR3 runs 14 residues. From germline, CDR1 is MNHEY and CDR2 SMNVEV (reference sequence). For the CDR3, the DNA is TGTGCCAGCAGTTTAGCAGGGGGCCTAGGGCCCCAGCATTTT. Translating it yields CASSLAGGLGPQHF.

The V call is TRBV6-5, the J call TRBJ2-7; perhaps TRBD1 as D (5 bases). Germline lookup yields CDR1 MNHEY and CDR2 SVGAGI. V was trimmed by 5 bases and J by 2 bases, leaving 13 bases between them. There are 14 residues in the CDR3. The CDR3 coding sequence is TGTGCCAGCAGTCTCCAGGGTGGAGCCTACGAGCAGTACTTC. Protein sequence: CASSLQGGAYEQYF.

V is TRBV3-1 and J is TRBJ2-3; TRBD2 matches at 8 bases. The CDR3 sequence is 15 residues long. Germline values: CDR1 LGHDT, CDR2 YNNKEL (reference sequence). V shed 6 bases and J 6 bases; nucleotides not matched to a gene: 11. Written as DNA, the CDR3 is TGTGCCAGCAGTGACACTAGCGGTTATGCGGATACGCAGTATTTT. It encodes CASSDTSGYADTQYF.